Included here is one T cell receptor (beta chain) sequence, with context. Generated by immunoSEQ multiplex PCR, the TCRdb table keeps only in-frame clones and is missing some. This table holds tens of thousands of clones, approximately 94% found once. This sample was included in a study of T cell changes during pregnancy in multiple sclerosis. This CDR3 has 13 residues. Germline-derived CDR1 and CDR2 are LNHDA and SQIVND (reference sequence). Trimming removed 7 bases at V and 4 bases at J, with 12 bases between. The V gene is TRBV19, the J gene TRBJ2-3, with D tentatively TRBD2 (6 bases). This TCR was sampled from a female donor with multiple sclerosis, enrolled in a pregnancy study. The sample consisted of CD8+ T cells from peripheral blood mononuclear cells, taken before pregnancy. CDR3 region: CASTEGAADTQYF. The CDR3 DNA reads TGTGCCAGTACGGAGGGAGCGGCAGATACGCAGTATTTT.